The T cell receptor (beta chain) described here comes from a study of memory CD4+ T cells and cytomegalovirus serostatus. The sort gate was single viable CD3+CD4+CD8-CD45RO+ cells for memory CD4+ T cells. CMV serostatus came from serum IgG against pp150, pp28, p38, p52. CD4+ T cells were isolated by positive magnetic selection. General study points: The CMV-associated TCR signature appears largely within the CD4+ memory repertoire.

Data came from immunoSEQ multiplex PCR; TCRdb stores just in-frame clones and leaves some out. Of fewer than 75,000 clones in the sample, 70% to 85% were seen once. Trimming removed 3 bases from V and 2 bases from J, with 12 bases in between. CDR3 length: 15 amino acids. Germline assignment: CDR1 SGHAT and CDR2 FQNNGV. The table lists this clone with a few counts. Its target is not known. What was sequenced was memory CD4+ T cells from blood. The chain recombines TRBV11-2 with TRBJ2-3; no clear D gene. This TCR derives from an adult in good health and CMV-seronegative. CDR3 region: CASSFVRSVTDTQYF. The CDR3 nucleotides read TGTGCCAGCAGCTTTGTCCGTAGTGTCACAGATACGCAGTATTTT.